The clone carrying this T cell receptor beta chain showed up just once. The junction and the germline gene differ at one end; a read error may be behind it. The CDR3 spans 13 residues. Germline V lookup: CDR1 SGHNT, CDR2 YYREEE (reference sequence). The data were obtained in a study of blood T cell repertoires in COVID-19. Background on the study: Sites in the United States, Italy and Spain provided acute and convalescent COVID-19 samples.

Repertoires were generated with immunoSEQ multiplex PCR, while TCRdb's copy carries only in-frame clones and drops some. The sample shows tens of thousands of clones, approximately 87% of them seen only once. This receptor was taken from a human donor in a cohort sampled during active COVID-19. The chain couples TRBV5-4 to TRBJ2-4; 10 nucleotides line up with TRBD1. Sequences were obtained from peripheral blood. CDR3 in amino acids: CASRPGQGILWAF. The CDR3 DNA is TGTGCCAGCAGACCGGGACAGGGGATCTTGTGGGCCTTC. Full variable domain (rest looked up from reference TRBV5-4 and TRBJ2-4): ETGVTQSPTHLIKTRGQQVTLRCSSQSGHNTVSWYQQALGQGPQFIFQYYREEENGRGNFPPRFSGLQFPNYSSELNVNALELDDSALYLCASRPGQGILWAFGAGTRLSVL.